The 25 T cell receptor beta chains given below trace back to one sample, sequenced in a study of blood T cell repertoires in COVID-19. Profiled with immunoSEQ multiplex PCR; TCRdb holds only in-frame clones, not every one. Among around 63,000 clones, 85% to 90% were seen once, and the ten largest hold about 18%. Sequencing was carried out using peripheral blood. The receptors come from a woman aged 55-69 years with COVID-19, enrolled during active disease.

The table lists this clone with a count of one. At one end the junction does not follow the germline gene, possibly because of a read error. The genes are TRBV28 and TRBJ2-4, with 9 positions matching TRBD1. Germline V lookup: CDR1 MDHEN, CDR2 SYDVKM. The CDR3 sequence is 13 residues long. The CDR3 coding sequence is TGTGCCAGCAGTTTTTACAGGGGGCCGGCGGACTCCTTC. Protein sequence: CASSFYRGPADSF.

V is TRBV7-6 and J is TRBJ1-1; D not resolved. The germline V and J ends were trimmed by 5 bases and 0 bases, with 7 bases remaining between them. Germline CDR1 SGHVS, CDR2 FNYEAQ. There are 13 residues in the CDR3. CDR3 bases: TGTGCCAGCAGCCGCACGGTGAACACTGAAGCTTTCTTT. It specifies CASSRTVNTEAFF.

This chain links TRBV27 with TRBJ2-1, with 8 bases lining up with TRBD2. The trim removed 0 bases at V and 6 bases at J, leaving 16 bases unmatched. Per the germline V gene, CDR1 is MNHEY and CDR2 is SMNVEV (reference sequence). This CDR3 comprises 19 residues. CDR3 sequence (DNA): TGTGCCAGCAGTTTATCATCTCGGCGGACGAGACTAGCGCCCAATGAGCAGTTCTTC. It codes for CASSLSSRRTRLAPNEQFF.

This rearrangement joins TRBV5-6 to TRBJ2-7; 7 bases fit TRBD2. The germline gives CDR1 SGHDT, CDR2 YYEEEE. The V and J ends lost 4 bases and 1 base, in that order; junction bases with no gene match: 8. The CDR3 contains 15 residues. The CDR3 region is CASSRPSSGSYEQYF. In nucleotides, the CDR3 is TGTGCCAGCAGCCGGCCGTCTAGCGGTTCCTACGAGCAGTACTTC. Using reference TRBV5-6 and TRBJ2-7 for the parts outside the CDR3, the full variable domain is DAGVTQSPTHLIKTRGQQVTLRCSPKSGHDTVSWYQQALGQGPQFIFQYYEEEERQRGNFPDRFSGHQFPNYSSELNVNALLLGDSALYLCASSRPSSGSYEQYFGPGTRLTVT.

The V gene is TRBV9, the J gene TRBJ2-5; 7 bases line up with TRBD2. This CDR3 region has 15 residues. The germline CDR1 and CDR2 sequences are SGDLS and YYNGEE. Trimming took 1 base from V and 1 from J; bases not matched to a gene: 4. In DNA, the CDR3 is TGTGCCAGCAGCGTAACTCTAGCGGTCCAAGAGACCCAGTACTTC. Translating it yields CASSVTLAVQETQYF.

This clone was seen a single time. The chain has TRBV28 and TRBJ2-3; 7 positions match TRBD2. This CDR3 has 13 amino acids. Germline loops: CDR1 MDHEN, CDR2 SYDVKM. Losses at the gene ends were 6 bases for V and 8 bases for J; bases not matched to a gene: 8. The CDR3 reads CASSPGLVGTQYF. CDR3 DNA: TGTGCCAGCAGCCCCGGACTAGTTGGTACGCAGTATTTT.

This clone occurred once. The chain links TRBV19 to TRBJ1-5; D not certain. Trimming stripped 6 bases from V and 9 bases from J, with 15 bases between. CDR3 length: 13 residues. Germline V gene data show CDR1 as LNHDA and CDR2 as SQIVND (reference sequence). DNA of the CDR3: TGTGCCAGTAGCGGTGGGCCCCTGGGGCCCCAGCATTTT. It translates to CASSGGPLGPQHF.

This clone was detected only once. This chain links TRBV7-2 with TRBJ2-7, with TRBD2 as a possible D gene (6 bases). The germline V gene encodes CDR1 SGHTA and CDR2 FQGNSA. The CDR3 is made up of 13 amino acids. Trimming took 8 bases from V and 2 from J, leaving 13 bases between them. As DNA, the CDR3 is TGTGCCAGCGGCCCGGGAGCTCCCTACGAGCAGTACTTC. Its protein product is CASGPGAPYEQYF.

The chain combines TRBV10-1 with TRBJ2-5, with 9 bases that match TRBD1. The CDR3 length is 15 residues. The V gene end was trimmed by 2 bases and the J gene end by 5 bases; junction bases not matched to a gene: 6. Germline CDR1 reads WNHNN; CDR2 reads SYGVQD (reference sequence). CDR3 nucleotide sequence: TGCGCCAGCAGTGAGGGCGGACAGGGGAGGGAGACCCAGTACTTC. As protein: CASSEGGQGRETQYF.

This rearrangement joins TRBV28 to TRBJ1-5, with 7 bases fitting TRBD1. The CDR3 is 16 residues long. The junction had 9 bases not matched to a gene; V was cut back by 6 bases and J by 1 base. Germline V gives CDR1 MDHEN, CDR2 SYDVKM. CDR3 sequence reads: CASSPRGTTSNQPQHF. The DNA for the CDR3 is TGTGCCAGCAGCCCCAGGGGGACAACCAGCAATCAGCCCCAGCATTTT.

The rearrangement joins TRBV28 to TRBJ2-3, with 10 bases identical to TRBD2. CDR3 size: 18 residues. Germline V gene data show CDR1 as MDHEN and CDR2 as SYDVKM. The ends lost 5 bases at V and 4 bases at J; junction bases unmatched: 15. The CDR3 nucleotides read TGTGCCAGCAGTCCAAGGGGGCTAGCGGGAGTATTGGCAGATACGCAGTATTTT. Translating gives CASSPRGLAGVLADTQYF.

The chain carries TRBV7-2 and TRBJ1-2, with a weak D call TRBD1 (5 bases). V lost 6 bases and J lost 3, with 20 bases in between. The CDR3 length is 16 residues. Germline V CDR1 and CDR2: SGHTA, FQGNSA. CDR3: CASRLARGLSYYGYTF. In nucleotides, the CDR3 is TGTGCCAGCAGATTGGCTCGGGGGTTGTCCTACTATGGCTACACCTTC.

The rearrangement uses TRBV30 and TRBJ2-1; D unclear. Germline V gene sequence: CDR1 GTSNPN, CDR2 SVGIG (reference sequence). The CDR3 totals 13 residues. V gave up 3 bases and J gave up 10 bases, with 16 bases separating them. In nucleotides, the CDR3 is TGTGCCTGGAGGGGCCCGGCAGTTGGGGAGCAGTTCTTC. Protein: CAWRGPAVGEQFF.

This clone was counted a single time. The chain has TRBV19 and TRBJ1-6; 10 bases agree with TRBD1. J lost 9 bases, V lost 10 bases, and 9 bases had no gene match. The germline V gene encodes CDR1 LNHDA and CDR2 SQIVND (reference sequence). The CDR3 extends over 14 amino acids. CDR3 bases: TGTGCCACAACGACAGGGGGCACTTTTTCACCCCTCCACTTT. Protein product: CATTTGGTFSPLHF.

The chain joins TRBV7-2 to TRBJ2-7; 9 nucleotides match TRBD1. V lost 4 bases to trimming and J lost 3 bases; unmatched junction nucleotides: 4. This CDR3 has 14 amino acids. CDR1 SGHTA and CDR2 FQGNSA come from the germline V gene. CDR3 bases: TGTGCCAGCAGCTCTCCGGGACAGGGCTACGAGCAGTACTTC. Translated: CASSSPGQGYEQYF.

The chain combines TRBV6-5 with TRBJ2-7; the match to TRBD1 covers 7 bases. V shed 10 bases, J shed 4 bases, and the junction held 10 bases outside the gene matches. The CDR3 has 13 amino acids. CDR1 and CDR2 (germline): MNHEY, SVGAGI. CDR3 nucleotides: TGTGCCACCAAGACAGGGAGTCCTTACGAGCAGTACTTC. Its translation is CATKTGSPYEQYF.

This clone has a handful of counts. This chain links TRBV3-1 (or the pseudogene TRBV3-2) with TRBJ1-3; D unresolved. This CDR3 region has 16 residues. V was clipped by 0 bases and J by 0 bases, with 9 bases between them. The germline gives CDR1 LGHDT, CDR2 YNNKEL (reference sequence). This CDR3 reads CASSQDVEGSGNTIYF. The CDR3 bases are TGTGCCAGCAGCCAAGATGTGGAGGGCTCTGGAAACACCATATATTTT.

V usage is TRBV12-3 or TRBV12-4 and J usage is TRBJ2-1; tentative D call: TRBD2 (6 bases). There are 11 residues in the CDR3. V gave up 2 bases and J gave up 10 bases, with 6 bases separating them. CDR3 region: CASSLRGEQFF. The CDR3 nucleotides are TGTGCCAGCAGTTTACGGGGGGAGCAGTTCTTC.

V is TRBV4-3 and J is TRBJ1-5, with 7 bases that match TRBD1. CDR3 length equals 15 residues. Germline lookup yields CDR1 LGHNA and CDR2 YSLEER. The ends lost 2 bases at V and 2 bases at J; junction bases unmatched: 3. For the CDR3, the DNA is TGCGCCAGCAGCCAACACCAGGGGGGCAATCAGCCCCAGCATTTT. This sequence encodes CASSQHQGGNQPQHF.

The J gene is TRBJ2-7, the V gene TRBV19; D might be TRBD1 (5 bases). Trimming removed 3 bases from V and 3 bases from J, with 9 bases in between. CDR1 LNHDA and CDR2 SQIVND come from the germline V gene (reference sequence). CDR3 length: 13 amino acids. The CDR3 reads CASSIKGIYEQYF. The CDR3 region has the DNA TGTGCCAGTAGTATTAAGGGGATCTACGAGCAGTACTTC.

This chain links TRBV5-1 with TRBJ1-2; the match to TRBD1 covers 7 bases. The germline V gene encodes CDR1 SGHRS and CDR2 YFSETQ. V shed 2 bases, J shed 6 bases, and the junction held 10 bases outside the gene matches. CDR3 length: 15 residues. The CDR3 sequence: CASSLRGQGVDGYTF. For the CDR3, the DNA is TGCGCCAGCAGCTTAAGGGGGCAGGGAGTCGATGGCTACACCTTC.

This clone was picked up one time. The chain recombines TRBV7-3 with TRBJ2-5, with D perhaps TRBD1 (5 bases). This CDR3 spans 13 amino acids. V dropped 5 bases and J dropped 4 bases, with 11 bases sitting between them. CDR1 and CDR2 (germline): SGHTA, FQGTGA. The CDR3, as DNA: TGTGCCAGCAGCCCGAGTGGGGCAGAGACCCAGTACTTC. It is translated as CASSPSGAETQYF.

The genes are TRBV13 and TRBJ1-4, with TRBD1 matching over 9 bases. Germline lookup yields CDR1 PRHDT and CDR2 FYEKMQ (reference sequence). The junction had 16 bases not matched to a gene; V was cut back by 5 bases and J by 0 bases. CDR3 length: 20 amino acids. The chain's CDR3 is CASSTLGTGPAPSTNEKLFF. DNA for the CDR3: TGTGCCAGCAGCACTCTCGGGACAGGGCCCGCCCCGTCAACTAATGAAAAACTGTTTTTT.

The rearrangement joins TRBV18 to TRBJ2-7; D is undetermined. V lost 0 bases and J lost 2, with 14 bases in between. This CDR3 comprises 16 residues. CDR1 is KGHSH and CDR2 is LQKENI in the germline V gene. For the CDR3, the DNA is TGTGCCAGCTCACCACCTTTGGATAGCTATGCCTACGAGCAGTACTTC. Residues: CASSPPLDSYAYEQYF.

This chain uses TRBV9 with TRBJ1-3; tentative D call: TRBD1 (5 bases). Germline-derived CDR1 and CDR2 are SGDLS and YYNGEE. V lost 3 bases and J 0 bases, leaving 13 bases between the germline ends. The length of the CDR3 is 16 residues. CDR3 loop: CASSASRELSGNTIYF. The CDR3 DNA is TGTGCCAGCAGCGCCTCCAGGGAACTCTCTGGAAACACCATATATTTT.